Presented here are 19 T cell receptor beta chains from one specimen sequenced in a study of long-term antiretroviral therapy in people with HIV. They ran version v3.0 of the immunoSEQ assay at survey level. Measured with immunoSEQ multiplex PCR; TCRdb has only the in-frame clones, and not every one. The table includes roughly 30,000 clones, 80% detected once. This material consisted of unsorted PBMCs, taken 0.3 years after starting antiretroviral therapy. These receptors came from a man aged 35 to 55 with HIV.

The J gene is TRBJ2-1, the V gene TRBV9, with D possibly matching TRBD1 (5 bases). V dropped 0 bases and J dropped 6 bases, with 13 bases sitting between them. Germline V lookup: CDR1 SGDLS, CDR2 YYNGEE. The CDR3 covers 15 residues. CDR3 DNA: TGTGCCAGCAGCGTAGAAAGGGGTAAACTCAATGAGCAGTTCTTC. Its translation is CASSVERGKLNEQFF.

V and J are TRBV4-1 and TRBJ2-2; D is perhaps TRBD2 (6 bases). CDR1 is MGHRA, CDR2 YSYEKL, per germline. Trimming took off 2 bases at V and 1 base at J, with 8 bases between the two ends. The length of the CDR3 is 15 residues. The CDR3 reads CASSQSGLNTGELFF. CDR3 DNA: TGCGCCAGCAGCCAAAGCGGGCTGAACACCGGGGAGCTGTTTTTT.

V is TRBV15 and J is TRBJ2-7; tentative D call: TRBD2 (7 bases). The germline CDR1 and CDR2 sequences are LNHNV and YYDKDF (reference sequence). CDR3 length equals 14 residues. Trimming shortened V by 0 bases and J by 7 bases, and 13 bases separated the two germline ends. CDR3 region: CATSREGGAGEQYF. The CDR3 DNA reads TGTGCCACCAGCAGAGAGGGGGGGGCGGGAGAGCAGTACTTC.

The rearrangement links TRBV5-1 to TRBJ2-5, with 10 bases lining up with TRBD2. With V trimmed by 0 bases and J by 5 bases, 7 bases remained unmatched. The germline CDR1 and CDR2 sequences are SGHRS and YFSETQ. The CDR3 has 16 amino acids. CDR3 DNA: TGCGCCAGCAGCTTGGAAAGGACTAGCGGAATGGAGACCCAGTACTTC. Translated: CASSLERTSGMETQYF.

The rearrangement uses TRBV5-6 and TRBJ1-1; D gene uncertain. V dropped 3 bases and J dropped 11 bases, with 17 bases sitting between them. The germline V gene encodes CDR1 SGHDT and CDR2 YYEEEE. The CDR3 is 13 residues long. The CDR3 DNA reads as TGTGCCAGCAGCTGGAATATAGGCCGGGAGGCTTTCTTT. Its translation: CASSWNIGREAFF.

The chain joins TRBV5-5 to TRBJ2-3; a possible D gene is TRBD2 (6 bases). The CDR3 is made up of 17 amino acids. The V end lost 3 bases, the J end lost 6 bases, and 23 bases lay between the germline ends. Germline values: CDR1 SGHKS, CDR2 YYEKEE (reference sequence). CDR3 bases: TGTGCCAGCAGCTCGCTCGGCGGCGGTCCGGGGGTGGATACGCAGTATTTT. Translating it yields CASSSLGGGPGVDTQYF. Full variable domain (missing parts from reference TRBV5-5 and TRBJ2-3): DAGVTQSPTHLIKTRGQQVTLRCSPISGHKSVSWYQQVLGQGPQFIFQYYEKEERGRGNFPDRFSARQFPNYSSELNVNALLLGDSALYLCASSSLGGGPGVDTQYFGPGTRLTVL.

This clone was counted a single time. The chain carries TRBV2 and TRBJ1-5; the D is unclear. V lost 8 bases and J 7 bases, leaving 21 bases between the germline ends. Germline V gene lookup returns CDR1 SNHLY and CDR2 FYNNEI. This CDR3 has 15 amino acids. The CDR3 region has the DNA TGTGCCAGCTCTAGAGACCCTATATACGGGCAGCCCCAGCATTTT. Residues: CASSRDPIYGQPQHF.

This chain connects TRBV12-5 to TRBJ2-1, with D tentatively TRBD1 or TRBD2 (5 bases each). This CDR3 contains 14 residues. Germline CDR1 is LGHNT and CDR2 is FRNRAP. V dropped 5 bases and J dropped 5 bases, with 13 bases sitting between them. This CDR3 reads CASGMGPEDNEQFF. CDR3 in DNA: TGTGCTAGTGGTATGGGACCCGAAGACAATGAGCAGTTCTTC.

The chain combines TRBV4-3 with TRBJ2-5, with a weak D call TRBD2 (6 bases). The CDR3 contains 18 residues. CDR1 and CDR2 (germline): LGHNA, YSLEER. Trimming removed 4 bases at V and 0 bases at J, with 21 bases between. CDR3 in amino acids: CASSPPGRRAEYQETQYF. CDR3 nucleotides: TGCGCCAGCAGCCCCCCAGGTAGGAGGGCAGAGTACCAAGAGACCCAGTACTTC.

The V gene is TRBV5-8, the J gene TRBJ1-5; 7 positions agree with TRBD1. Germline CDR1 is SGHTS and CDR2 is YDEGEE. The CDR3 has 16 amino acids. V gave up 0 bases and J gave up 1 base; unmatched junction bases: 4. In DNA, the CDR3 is TGTGCCAGCAGCTTGGGACAGGGTCTCAGCAATCAGCCCCAGCATTTT. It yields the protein CASSLGQGLSNQPQHF.

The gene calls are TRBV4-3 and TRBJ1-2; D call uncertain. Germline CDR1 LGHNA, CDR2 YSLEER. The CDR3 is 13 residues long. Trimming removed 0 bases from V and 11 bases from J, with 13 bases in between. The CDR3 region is CASSQELGETYTF. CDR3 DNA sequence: TGCGCCAGCAGCCAAGAGTTGGGAGAGACTTACACCTTC.

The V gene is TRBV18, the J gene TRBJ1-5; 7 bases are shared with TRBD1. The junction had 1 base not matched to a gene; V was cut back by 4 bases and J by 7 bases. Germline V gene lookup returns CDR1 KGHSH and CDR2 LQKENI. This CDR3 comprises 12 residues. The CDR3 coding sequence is TGTGCCAGCTCACGACAGGGCCAGCCCCAGCATTTT. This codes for CASSRQGQPQHF. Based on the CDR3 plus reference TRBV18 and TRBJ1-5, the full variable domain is NAGVMQNPRHLVRRRGQEARLRCSPMKGHSHVYWYRQLPEEGLKFMVYLQKENIIDESGMPKERFSAEFPKEGPSILRIQQVVRGDSAAYFCASSRQGQPQHFGDGTRLSIL.

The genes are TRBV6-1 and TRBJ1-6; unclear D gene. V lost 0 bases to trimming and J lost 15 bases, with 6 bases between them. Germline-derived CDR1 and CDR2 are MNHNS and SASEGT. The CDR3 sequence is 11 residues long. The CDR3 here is CASSEAPLLHF. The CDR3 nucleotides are TGTGCCAGCAGTGAAGCCCCTCTCCTCCACTTT.

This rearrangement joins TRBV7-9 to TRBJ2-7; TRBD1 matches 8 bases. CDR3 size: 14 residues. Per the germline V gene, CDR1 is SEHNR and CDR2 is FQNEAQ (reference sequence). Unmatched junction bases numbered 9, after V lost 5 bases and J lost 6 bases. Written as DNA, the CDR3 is TGTGCCAGCAGCCACCGGACAGGGATCAGCGAGCAGTACTTC. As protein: CASSHRTGISEQYF.

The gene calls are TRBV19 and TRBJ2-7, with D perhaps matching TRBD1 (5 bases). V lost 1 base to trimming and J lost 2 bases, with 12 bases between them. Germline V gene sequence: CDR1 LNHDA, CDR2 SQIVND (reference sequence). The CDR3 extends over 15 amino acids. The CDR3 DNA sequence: TGTGCCAGTAGTATAGTAGACAAGGGGACCTACGAGCAGTACTTC. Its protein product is CASSIVDKGTYEQYF.

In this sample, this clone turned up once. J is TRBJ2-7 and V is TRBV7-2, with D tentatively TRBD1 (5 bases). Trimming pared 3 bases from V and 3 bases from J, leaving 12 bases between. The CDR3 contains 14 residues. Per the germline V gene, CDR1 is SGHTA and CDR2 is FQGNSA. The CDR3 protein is CASSFQGGDYEQYF. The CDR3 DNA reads TGTGCCAGCAGCTTTCAGGGTGGGGACTACGAGCAGTACTTC.

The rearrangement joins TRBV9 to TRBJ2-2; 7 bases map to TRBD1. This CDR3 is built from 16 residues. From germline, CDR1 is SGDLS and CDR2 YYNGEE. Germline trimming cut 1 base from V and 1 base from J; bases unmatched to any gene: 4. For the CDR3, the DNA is TGTGCCAGCAGCGTATTCGGGACAGTGAACACCGGGGAGCTGTTTTTT. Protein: CASSVFGTVNTGELFF.

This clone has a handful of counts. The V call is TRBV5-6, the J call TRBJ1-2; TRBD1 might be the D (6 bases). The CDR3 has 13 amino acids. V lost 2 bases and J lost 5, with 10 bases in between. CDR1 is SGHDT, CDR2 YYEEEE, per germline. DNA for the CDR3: TGTGCCAGCAGCTTCGGGGGCAGTTATGGCTACACCTTC. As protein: CASSFGGSYGYTF.

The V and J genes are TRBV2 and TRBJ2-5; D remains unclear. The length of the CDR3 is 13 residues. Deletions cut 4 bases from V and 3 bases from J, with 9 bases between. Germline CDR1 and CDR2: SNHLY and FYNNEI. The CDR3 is CASSGGTEETQYF. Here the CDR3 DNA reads TGTGCCAGCAGTGGAGGAACAGAAGAGACCCAGTACTTC.